One sample yielded the 7 T cell receptor beta chains listed below, sequenced in a study of beta chain features in type 1 diabetes. The study's findings and limits: For Type 1 diabetes patients, all four CD4+ subsets carried TCRB CDR3s that were moderately but significantly shorter.

No antigen is known for these receptors. The entirety of the isolated RNA underwent reverse transcription, so expressed TCRB transcripts were sequenced. Clones were read by immunoSEQ multiplex PCR, and TCRdb kept only the in-frame ones, dropping some. The sample lists around 280,000 clones, roughly 15% occurring once. Sequenced sample: naive CD4+ T cells from blood. These receptors were collected from a man aged 18-30 years with type 1 diabetes.

The chain has TRBV19 and TRBJ1-6, with D possibly TRBD1 on 6 matching bases. The CDR3 has 18 residues. The germline V and J ends were trimmed by 2 bases and 6 bases, with 20 bases remaining between them. The V gene's germline CDR1 is LNHDA and CDR2 SQIVND (reference sequence). The CDR3 DNA sequence: TGTGCCAGTAGTATACTGTTAGCCGCAGGGGCGGCTAATTCACCCCTCCACTTT. It codes for CASSILLAAGAANSPLHF. The full variable domain, with the rest looked up from reference TRBV19 and TRBJ1-6, is DGGITQSPKYLFRKEGQNVTLSCEQNLNHDAMYWYRQDPGQGLRLIYYSQIVNDFQKGDIAEGYSVSREKKESFPLTVTSAQKNPTAFYLCASSILLAAGAANSPLHFGNGTRLTVT.

This CDR3 is CASSALGYTF. In nucleotides, the CDR3 is TGTGCCAGCAGCGCGCTTGGCTACACCTTC. The gene calls are TRBV7-9 and TRBJ1-2; D not resolved. The germline V and J ends were trimmed by 5 bases and 7 bases, with 5 bases remaining between them. The CDR3 sequence is 10 residues long. Germline V lookup: CDR1 SEHNR, CDR2 FQNEAQ (reference sequence).

The chain is built from TRBV10-1 and TRBJ1-2; D unclear. Per the germline V gene, CDR1 is WNHNN and CDR2 is SYGVQD (reference sequence). This CDR3 spans 12 amino acids. V was trimmed by 3 bases and J by 8 bases, leaving 10 bases between them. CDR3 sequence (DNA): TGCGCCAGCAGTGATCGGGTCGGAGGCTACACCTTC. It is translated as CASSDRVGGYTF.

This clone turned up a few times. The rearrangement links TRBV5-6 to TRBJ2-7; maybe TRBD1 (5 bases). The germline gives CDR1 SGHDT, CDR2 YYEEEE. V was cut by 3 bases and J by 6 bases, with 13 bases left in between. The CDR3 runs 13 residues. CDR3 DNA: TGTGCCAGCAGCTCAGGACAACGGCCCGAGCAGTACTTC. As protein: CASSSGQRPEQYF.

This clone was picked up a small number of times. The chain is built from TRBV9 and TRBJ2-1; 8 bases line up with TRBD1. J lost 0 bases, V lost 3 bases, and 2 bases had no gene match. The V gene's germline CDR1 is SGDLS and CDR2 YYNGEE. The CDR3 is made up of 15 amino acids. The CDR3 nucleotides are TGTGCCAGCAGCGCTACAGGGGGCTCCTACAATGAGCAGTTCTTC. This gives the protein CASSATGGSYNEQFF.

The V call is TRBV14, the J call TRBJ2-3; D might be TRBD2 (5 bases). Germline values: CDR1 SGHDN, CDR2 FVKESK. The CDR3 contains 16 residues. Trimming stripped 3 bases from V and 6 bases from J, with 19 bases between. The CDR3 bases are TGTGCCAGCAGCCACCCAGTGAGACTGAGGAGGGATACGCAGTATTTT. This gives the protein CASSHPVRLRRDTQYF.

The chain is built from TRBV18 and TRBJ1-1; no firm D call. V was clipped by 0 bases and J by 2 bases, with 13 bases between them. CDR1 is KGHSH and CDR2 is LQKENI in the germline V gene. There are 16 residues in the CDR3. CDR3: CASSPPASRRNTEAFF. The CDR3, as DNA: TGTGCCAGCTCACCACCCGCATCCAGGCGAAACACTGAAGCTTTCTTT.